Below are 22 T cell receptor beta chains sequenced from a single sample in a study of T-cell reconstitution after alpha-beta-depleted transplantation in children. TCRbeta library construction was performed incorporating unique molecular identifiers. TCRdb reprocessed the PCR reads via MiXCR and lists one record per CDR3 protein. The sample holds around 80,000 distinct CDR3 sequences, about a sixth seen once. The sample here was PBMCs, mostly from graft donor cells, taken 360 days after TCRalphabeta/CD19-depleted stem cell transplant. The receptors derive from a male patient aged 2-15 years who had a stem cell transplant for acute lymphoblastic leukemia, so the T cells may come from the graft donor.

This clonotype was seen a few times. V is TRBV12-3 or TRBV12-4 and J is TRBJ2-5, with D possibly TRBD2 on 6 matching bases. The V gene lost 3 bases and the J gene lost 4 bases, with 6 bases spanning the gap. The CDR3 is 12 residues long. CDR3 coding DNA: TGTGCCAGCAGTTTGGAGGGAGAGACCCAGTACTTC. Encoded protein: CASSLEGETQYF.

CDR3 DNA: TGCGCCAGCAGCGCCGGACAGCGCCAAGAGACCCAGTACTTC. Protein: CASSAGQRQETQYF. The chain carries TRBV5-1 and TRBJ2-5; possibly TRBD1 for D (6 bases). CDR1 and CDR2 (germline): SGHRS, YFSETQ. Trimming took 4 bases from V and 1 from J, leaving 11 bases between them. This CDR3 is 14 amino acids long.

V and J are TRBV5-5 and TRBJ2-1; 12 bases map to TRBD2. V shed 0 bases and J 4 bases; nucleotides not matched to a gene: 2. The length of the CDR3 is 16 residues. Germline V gene data show CDR1 as SGHKS and CDR2 as YYEKEE (reference sequence). Here the CDR3 reads CASSLVGTSGYNEQFF. Written as DNA, the CDR3 is TGTGCCAGCAGCTTGGTTGGGACTAGCGGGTACAATGAGCAGTTCTTC. Using reference TRBV5-5 and TRBJ2-1 for the parts outside the CDR3, the full variable domain is DAGVTQSPTHLIKTRGQQVTLRCSPISGHKSVSWYQQVLGQGPQFIFQYYEKEERGRGNFPDRFSARQFPNYSSELNVNALLLGDSALYLCASSLVGTSGYNEQFFGPGTRLTVL.

This clonotype was detected a few times. V is TRBV24-1 and J is TRBJ1-1; D uncertain. Trimming pared 12 bases from V and 8 bases from J, leaving 12 bases between. Germline-derived CDR1 and CDR2 are KGHDR and SFDVKD. This CDR3 comprises 10 residues. CDR3 sequence: CAHYSWEAFF. For the CDR3, the DNA is TGTGCCCACTATTCCTGGGAAGCTTTCTTT.

Here the CDR3 reads CASSSWTSAQETQYF. The CDR3 DNA sequence: TGTGCCAGCAGTTCATGGACTAGCGCGCAAGAGACCCAGTACTTC. The chain carries TRBV6-5 and TRBJ2-5; TRBD2 agrees at 9 bases. Germline V CDR1 and CDR2: MNHEY, SVGAGI. V lost 4 bases, J lost 2 bases, and 5 bases stayed unmatched. The CDR3 loop spans 15 amino acids.

This clonotype showed up just a few times. V is TRBV6-1 and J is TRBJ2-7, with TRBD1 matching over 11 bases. J was trimmed by 4 bases and V by 7 bases; bases with no gene match: 12. This CDR3 is built from 16 residues. CDR1 is MNHNS and CDR2 is SASEGT in the germline V gene. The CDR3 loop is CASTIQPGTGGYEQYF. CDR3 coding DNA: TGTGCCAGCACCATCCAGCCCGGGACAGGGGGTTACGAGCAGTACTTC.

This clonotype showed up just a few times. The gene calls are TRBV12-3 or TRBV12-4 and TRBJ1-1, with 9 bases aligning to TRBD1. The ends lost 1 base at V and 2 bases at J; junction bases unmatched: 5. The CDR3 spans 16 residues. As DNA, the CDR3 is TGTGCCAGCAGTTTAGGGGACAGGGTTTACAACACTGAAGCTTTCTTT. The encoded protein is CASSLGDRVYNTEAFF.

The rearrangement joins TRBV10-1 to TRBJ2-1, with D tentatively TRBD2 (5 bases). The V end was cut by 9 bases, the J end by 2 bases, with 14 bases between. The CDR3 length is 14 residues. CDR1 WNHNN and CDR2 SYGVQD come from the germline V gene (reference sequence). For the CDR3, the DNA is TGCGCCAGTTCGGACTTCCCTGCCTACAATGAGCAGTTCTTC. This translates into CASSDFPAYNEQFF.

The gene calls are TRBV9 and TRBJ2-3; D uncertain. Trimming took off 6 bases at V and 6 bases at J, with 14 bases between the two ends. The CDR3 totals 13 residues. Germline V lookup: CDR1 SGDLS, CDR2 YYNGEE. This chain's CDR3 is CASNGEPWDTQYF. The CDR3 nucleotides read TGTGCCAGCAATGGAGAACCCTGGGATACGCAGTATTTT.

The chain employs TRBV5-7 and TRBJ2-1, with 9 bases that match TRBD2. TRBV5-7 is given ORF status, its function remaining uncertain. V trimming: 5 bases; J trimming: 0 bases; junction bases outside the gene matches: 3. The length of the CDR3 is 15 residues. The CDR3 DNA follows: TGTGCCAGCAGAGGACTAGCGAGCTCCTACAATGAGCAGTTCTTC. Its translation is CASRGLASSYNEQFF.

This clonotype was counted many times. This sequence joins TRBV11-2 and TRBJ2-7; the match to TRBD1 covers 9 bases. This CDR3 contains 15 residues. V was pared by 1 base and J by 2 bases, with 3 bases of the junction left unmatched. Germline V gene lookup returns CDR1 SGHAT and CDR2 FQNNGV. This chain's CDR3 is CASSLVGTGPYEQYF. The CDR3, as DNA: TGTGCCAGCAGCTTAGTAGGGACAGGGCCCTACGAGCAGTACTTC.

This clonotype was counted a few times. The chain carries TRBV28 and TRBJ2-5; possibly TRBD1 for D (5 bases). The CDR3 length is 17 residues. Between the trimmed V and J ends, which lost 1 base and 1 base, there was a span of 16 bases. Germline lookup yields CDR1 MDHEN and CDR2 SYDVKM. CDR3 nucleotides: TGTGCCAGCAGTTTATTCCAGGGAATCCCCCTCCAAGAGACCCAGTACTTC. This codes for CASSLFQGIPLQETQYF.

This clonotype has just a few counts. V and J are TRBV7-9 and TRBJ2-7; 12 bases match TRBD2. Germline V gene lookup returns CDR1 SEHNR and CDR2 FQNEAQ (reference sequence). The trim removed 5 bases at V and 6 bases at J, leaving 11 bases unmatched. The CDR3 has 16 residues. CDR3 amino acids: CASSNIRLAGVSEQYF. The CDR3 DNA reads TGTGCCAGCAGCAATATCAGACTAGCGGGAGTTAGCGAGCAGTACTTC.

This clonotype has just a few counts. The chain recombines TRBV20-1 with TRBJ2-7; no clear D. The germline V gene has CDR1 DFQATT and CDR2 SNEGSKA (reference sequence). CDR3 length: 16 amino acids. V was shortened by 3 bases and J by 3 bases, with 21 bases between the two germline ends. The CDR3 DNA reads TGCAGTGCTAGGAAAGGGTTCGTGGGGTCTCTCTACGAGCAGTACTTC. Its protein is CSARKGFVGSLYEQYF.

V usage is TRBV6-5 and J usage is TRBJ2-4; no definite D call. This CDR3 contains 12 residues. Trimming left V 7 bases short and J 11 bases short, with 15 bases between. Germline CDR1 reads MNHEY; CDR2 reads SVGAGI. The CDR3 protein is CASNEPEKFQYF. CDR3 bases: TGTGCCAGCAATGAACCCGAGAAGTTTCAGTACTTC.

The J gene is TRBJ2-5, the V gene TRBV11-3, with D hard to call. The CDR3 is 14 residues long. V gave up 1 base and J gave up 4 bases, with 10 bases separating them. CDR1 is SGHNT, CDR2 YENEEA, per germline. CDR3 residues: CASSLGHRVETQYF. Here the CDR3 DNA reads TGTGCCAGCAGCTTAGGACACCGCGTAGAGACCCAGTACTTC. The full variable domain, with the rest looked up from reference TRBV11-3 and TRBJ2-5, is EAGVVQSPRYKIIEKKQPVAFWCNPISGHNTLYWYLQNLGQGPELLIRYENEEAVDDSQLPKDRFSAERLKGVDSTLKIQPAELGDSAVYLCASSLGHRVETQYFGPGTRLLVL.

The rearrangement joins TRBV3-1 to TRBJ2-2; tentative D call: TRBD2 (7 bases). This CDR3 is built from 17 residues. Deletions cut 4 bases from V and 1 base from J, with 16 bases between. Germline lookup yields CDR1 LGHDT and CDR2 YNNKEL (reference sequence). This CDR3 reads CASSPLPGGLNTGELFF. Here the CDR3 DNA reads TGTGCCAGCAGCCCTTTACCGGGGGGCCTGAACACCGGGGAGCTGTTTTTT.

The chain has TRBV29-1 and TRBJ2-5, with 14 nucleotides matching TRBD2. This CDR3 contains 16 residues. V lost 2 bases, J lost 6 bases, and 8 bases stayed unmatched. Germline CDR1 reads SQVTM; CDR2 reads ANQGSEA. For the CDR3, the DNA is TGCAGCGTTGAAAGGCCGGGGACTAGCGGGAGTAAGACCCAGTACTTC. Its protein is CSVERPGTSGSKTQYF.

This clonotype has just a few counts. One end of the junction does not line up with germline, which may come from a read error. The chain joins TRBV7-2 to TRBJ2-7, with D perhaps TRBD2 (6 bases). Germline V gene lookup returns CDR1 SGHTA and CDR2 FQGNSA. This CDR3 region has 15 residues. CDR3 nucleotides: TGTGCCAGCGGCTTTCTAGGGACTTCCTCCTACGAGCAGTACTTC. Protein product: CASGFLGTSSYEQYF.

This clonotype has a count of ten or more. This sequence joins TRBV12-3 or TRBV12-4 and TRBJ1-1; D unclear. V was cut by 6 bases and J by 1 base, with 15 bases left in between. The CDR3 is 15 residues long. In DNA form, the CDR3 reads TGTGCCAGCAGGAGGCTCTCGAGAGGGAACACTGAAGCTTTCTTT. Encoded protein: CASRRLSRGNTEAFF.

This clonotype came up a few times. The chain recombines TRBV29-1 with TRBJ2-5; no clear D gene. Germline CDR1 reads SQVTM; CDR2 reads ANQGSEA. The length of the CDR3 is 14 residues. The germline V and J ends were trimmed by 6 bases and 3 bases, with 17 bases remaining between them. In DNA, the CDR3 is TGCAGCGTGACACAGAGTCTTTTGGAAGAGACCCAGTACTTC. This encodes CSVTQSLLEETQYF.

This clonotype has only a few counts. This chain's CDR3 is CASSQVAGAYNEQFF. CDR3 DNA: TGCGCCAGCAGCCAAGTTGCGGGAGCCTACAATGAGCAGTTCTTC. The chain recombines TRBV4-1 with TRBJ2-1; 7 bases align to TRBD2. The V gene end was trimmed by 1 base and the J gene end by 2 bases; junction bases not matched to a gene: 2. Germline CDR1 and CDR2: MGHRA and YSYEKL. CDR3 length equals 15 residues.